This T cell receptor (beta chain) came from a study of cytomegalovirus exposure and HLA in healthy donors. The donors were part of the validation cohort of 100 to 150 subjects. That cohort was separate from the first cohort, which comprised 670 or so subjects. Findings of the study overall: TCR clusters originating in the first cohort tended to co-occur in the roughly 120 validation repertoires, according to a later analysis. Most sequenced TCRs were rare (though some public TCRs occurred in many donors). Specificity of a few CMV-associated chains for CMV antigens was verified in vitro.

Assay used: immunoSEQ multiplex PCR; TCRdb lists only in-frame clones, some missing. The data show 120,000 to 150,000 clones, 70% to 90% seen once. The CDR3 length is 14 residues. Germline V CDR1 and CDR2: KGHSH, LQKENI. Trimming took off 3 bases at V and 0 bases at J, with 5 bases between the two ends. As concerns this clone: Its antigen remains unidentified.

This chain links TRBV18 with TRBJ2-2; D ambiguous. The TCR comes from a woman between 18 and 29 years old in good health and CMV-seropositive. Sequenced: PBMCs. CDR3 loop: CASSPTANTGELFF. The CDR3 region has the DNA TGTGCCAGCTCACCCACTGCGAACACCGGGGAGCTGTTTTTT. The whole variable domain, filled in from reference TRBV18 and TRBJ2-2, reads NAGVMQNPRHLVRRRGQEARLRCSPMKGHSHVYWYRQLPEEGLKFMVYLQKENIIDESGMPKERFSAEFPKEGPSILRIQQVVRGDSAAYFCASSPTANTGELFFGEGSRLTVL.